This T cell receptor (beta chain) was sequenced in a study of cytomegalovirus exposure and HLA in healthy donors. On the study more broadly: Among about 380 genotyped donors, approximately 80% fell in the Caucasian-associated ancestry cluster.

Trimming cost V 9 bases and J 2 bases, with 16 bases left between them. This CDR3 has 14 residues. Looked up from germline, CDR1 is SGHTS and CDR2 is YDEGEE. Study observations and caveats: Fewer N-insertions than the 666-donor mean were reportedly shown by an Asian-associated ancestry cluster in a later analysis.

The PCR employed 60 Vbeta primers together with 13 Jbeta primers. Assay: immunoSEQ multiplex PCR; the TCRdb copy retains only in-frame clones and omits some. The sample includes 100,000 to 150,000 clones, approximately 76% of them seen just once. Remarks on this clone: The antigen remains undetermined.

The sequence was collected from a man between 45 and 60 years old in good health and CMV-seropositive. The sample consisted of PBMCs. The V call is TRBV5-8, the J call TRBJ2-3; D may be TRBD2 (6 bases). CDR3: CATPNGGLTDTQYF. The CDR3 DNA reads as TGTGCCACCCCCAATGGGGGACTCACAGATACGCAGTATTTT.